This TCR beta chain was documented in a study of CD8 T cells in ankylosing spondylitis. Study-wide points: Apparently characteristic of ankylosing spondylitis blood was a TCR beta motif (roughly eight highly homologous variants). Previously reported in reactive arthritis synovial fluid and blood were some of the motif variants.

This clonotype was counted only a few times. The antigen is unknown. TCRdb recomputed calls from the 5' RACE reads with MiXCR, one row per CDR3 protein. The repertoire includes more than 400,000 distinct CDR3 sequences, about 5.4% of them detected once, and 3.5% sits in the top ten. V was pared by 4 bases and J by 2 bases, with 18 bases between. This CDR3 is 18 amino acids long. Germline CDR1 and CDR2: SGHAT and FQDESV (reference sequence). This chain joins TRBV11-1 and TRBJ2-6; possibly TRBD1 for D (5 bases). Sequencing was performed on blood, either unsorted or a sorted T cell fraction (not recorded which). The receptor's source is a male donor with ankylosing spondylitis. CDR3 in DNA: TGTGCCAGCAGCTCGTTAAGGGGCCGCGGCCCTGGGGCCAACGTCCTGACTTTC. This encodes CASSSLRGRGPGANVLTF.